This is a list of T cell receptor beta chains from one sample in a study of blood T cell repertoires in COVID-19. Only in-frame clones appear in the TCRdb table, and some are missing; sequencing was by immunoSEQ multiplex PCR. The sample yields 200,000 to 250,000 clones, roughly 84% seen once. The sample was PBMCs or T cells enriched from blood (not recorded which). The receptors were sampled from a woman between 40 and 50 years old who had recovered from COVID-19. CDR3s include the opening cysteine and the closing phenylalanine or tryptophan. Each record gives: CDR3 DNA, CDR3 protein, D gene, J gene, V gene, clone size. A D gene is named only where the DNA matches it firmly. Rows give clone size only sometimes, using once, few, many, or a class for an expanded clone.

CDR3nt: TGTGCCAGCAGTCACGTTTGGGCCGGAAGCTCTGGAAACACCATATATTTT
CDR3aa: CASSHVWAGSSGNTIYF
d_gene: NA
j_gene: TRBJ1-3
v_gene: TRBV3-1/TRBV3-2
abundance: NA

CDR3nt: TGTGCCACCAGTGATTTGGGGACTAGCAGCTCCTACAATGAGCAGTTCTTC
CDR3aa: CATSDLGTSSSYNEQFF
d_gene: TRBD2
j_gene: TRBJ2-1
v_gene: TRBV24-1
abundance: NA

CDR3nt: TGTGCCAGCAGCTACCCGACAGGAGGCCGTGGGGCCAACGTCCTGACTTTC
CDR3aa: CASSYPTGGRGANVLTF
d_gene: NA
j_gene: TRBJ2-6
v_gene: TRBV7-2
abundance: NA

CDR3nt: TGTGCCACCAGTGACCCCGGGACCGGGAGGGGCTACACCTTC
CDR3aa: CATSDPGTGRGYTF
d_gene: NA
j_gene: TRBJ1-2
v_gene: TRBV24-1
abundance: NA

CDR3nt: TGTGCCAGCAGTCTTCGAGGGTATTCCGGGGGGGCCTCTGGGGCCAACGTCCTGACTTTC
CDR3aa: CASSLRGYSGGASGANVLTF
d_gene: TRBD2
j_gene: TRBJ2-6
v_gene: TRBV28
abundance: NA

CDR3nt: TGTGCCAGCAGCCAAGTTGGGCCCGGGACTGGCGCAAAAACATCCTATGGCTACACCTTC
CDR3aa: CASSQVGPGTGAKTSYGYTF
d_gene: NA
j_gene: TRBJ1-2
v_gene: TRBV4-2
abundance: NA

CDR3nt: TGTGCCAGCTCTCCAGGGCAGAGCAATCAGCCCCAGCATTTT
CDR3aa: CASSPGQSNQPQHF
d_gene: NA
j_gene: TRBJ1-5
v_gene: TRBV18
abundance: NA

CDR3nt: TGTGCCAGCAGCCGAAGCGGGAGTCGCGCAGATACGCAGTATTTT
CDR3aa: CASSRSGSRADTQYF
d_gene: TRBD2
j_gene: TRBJ2-3
v_gene: TRBV7-3
abundance: NA

CDR3nt: TGTGCCAGCAGTCCCCTACCATACTTCGGACAGGACTACAATGAGCAGTTCTTC
CDR3aa: CASSPLPYFGQDYNEQFF
d_gene: TRBD1
j_gene: TRBJ2-1
v_gene: TRBV28
abundance: NA

CDR3nt: TGTGCCAGCAGCTTATGGAGTTCGAGCGGGAGAACAGAGACCCAGTACTTC
CDR3aa: CASSLWSSSGRTETQYF
d_gene: TRBD2
j_gene: TRBJ2-5
v_gene: TRBV7-2
abundance: NA

CDR3nt: TGCGCCAGCAGCTTGGGAGGAGGGGTAGAGTATTCACCCCTCCACTTT
CDR3aa: CASSLGGGVEYSPLHF
d_gene: NA
j_gene: TRBJ1-6
v_gene: TRBV5-1
abundance: few

CDR3nt: TGTGCCATCAGGGCGACAGGGTATAATTCACCCCTCCACTTT
CDR3aa: CAIRATGYNSPLHF
d_gene: TRBD1
j_gene: TRBJ1-6
v_gene: TRBV10-3
abundance: once

CDR3nt: TGTGCCAGCTCACCCAAAGCTGACAGGAATTCACCCCTCCACTTT
CDR3aa: CASSPKADRNSPLHF
d_gene: NA
j_gene: TRBJ1-6
v_gene: TRBV18
abundance: NA

CDR3nt: TGTGCCAGCAGCTTGGGCGCACGTCAGGGGTCTCGAGGCTACACCTTC
CDR3aa: CASSLGARQGSRGYTF
d_gene: NA
j_gene: TRBJ1-2
v_gene: TRBV5-5
abundance: NA

CDR3nt: TGTGCCAGCAGCATGGGGGACAGATTGAACACTGAAGCTTTCTTT
CDR3aa: CASSMGDRLNTEAFF
d_gene: TRBD1
j_gene: TRBJ1-1
v_gene: TRBV28
abundance: NA

CDR3nt: TGTGCCAGCAGGCGGACAGGGACCTGGAATTCACCCCTCCACTTT
CDR3aa: CASRRTGTWNSPLHF
d_gene: TRBD1
j_gene: TRBJ1-6
v_gene: TRBV6-5
abundance: NA

CDR3nt: TGTGCTCGGACAGGGGCCGCCTACGAGCAGTACTTC
CDR3aa: CARTGAAYEQYF
d_gene: TRBD1
j_gene: TRBJ2-7
v_gene: TRBV28
abundance: NA

CDR3nt: TGTGCCAGCAGTGTAGCGGGGGGAGGCCAAGAGACCCAGTACTTC
CDR3aa: CASSVAGGGQETQYF
d_gene: TRBD2
j_gene: TRBJ2-5
v_gene: TRBV2
abundance: NA

CDR3nt: TGTGCCAGCAGCTCAACTTCCTACAATGAGCAGTTCTTC
CDR3aa: CASSSTSYNEQFF
d_gene: NA
j_gene: TRBJ2-1
v_gene: TRBV5-6
abundance: once

CDR3nt: TGTGCCAGCAGTACGGGACAGGGGGGCTCTGGGGCCAACGTCCTGACTTTC
CDR3aa: CASSTGQGGSGANVLTF
d_gene: TRBD1
j_gene: TRBJ2-6
v_gene: TRBV28
abundance: NA

CDR3nt: TGTGCCAGCAGTTTGACCGGGGAAGGTGAGCAGTTCTTC
CDR3aa: CASSLTGEGEQFF
d_gene: NA
j_gene: TRBJ2-1
v_gene: TRBV12-3/TRBV12-4
abundance: once

CDR3nt: TGTGCCAGCAGTTTCCGGGACAGGGAGACCCAGTACTTC
CDR3aa: CASSFRDRETQYF
d_gene: TRBD1
j_gene: TRBJ2-5
v_gene: TRBV5-4
abundance: few

CDR3nt: TGCGCCAGCAGCCCCGGTACGGGGAACACTGAAGCTTTCTTT
CDR3aa: CASSPGTGNTEAFF
d_gene: NA
j_gene: TRBJ1-1
v_gene: TRBV5-1
abundance: few

CDR3nt: TGTGCCAGCAGTTTGAGTCACGGGTTAGGGCAGTACTTC
CDR3aa: CASSLSHGLGQYF
d_gene: NA
j_gene: TRBJ2-7
v_gene: TRBV12-3/TRBV12-4
abundance: NA

CDR3nt: TGTGCCAGCAGCTTAAGTAACTCAGATACGCAGTATTTT
CDR3aa: CASSLSNSDTQYF
d_gene: NA
j_gene: TRBJ2-3
v_gene: TRBV9
abundance: NA

CDR3nt: TGTGCCAGCAGCTTAGCTCAGGGGACCCAGCATTTT
CDR3aa: CASSLAQGTQHF
d_gene: NA
j_gene: TRBJ1-5
v_gene: TRBV7-2
abundance: NA

CDR3nt: TGTAGTATAGGGGCCGCTATTAGCAATCAGCCCCAGCATTTT
CDR3aa: CSIGAAISNQPQHF
d_gene: NA
j_gene: TRBJ1-5
v_gene: TRBV6-5
abundance: NA

CDR3nt: TGTGCCAGTAGTATAGAGCGGGAAGCTTTCTTT
CDR3aa: CASSIEREAFF
d_gene: NA
j_gene: TRBJ1-1
v_gene: TRBV19
abundance: NA

CDR3nt: TGTGCCAGCAGCTTTGGGGGGAATGCCGGGGAGCTGTTTTTT
CDR3aa: CASSFGGNAGELFF
d_gene: NA
j_gene: TRBJ2-2
v_gene: TRBV7-8
abundance: few

CDR3nt: TGTGCCAGCAGCGTTAGTCAAAATTCACCCCTCCACTTT
CDR3aa: CASSVSQNSPLHF
d_gene: NA
j_gene: TRBJ1-6
v_gene: TRBV9
abundance: NA

CDR3nt: TGCGCCAGCTCACGAGACAGTCAAGAGACCCAGTACTTC
CDR3aa: CASSRDSQETQYF
d_gene: NA
j_gene: TRBJ2-5
v_gene: TRBV10-1
abundance: NA

CDR3nt: TGTGCCACCGAACAACAGGGAGGGGCCACCGGGGAGCTGTTTTTT
CDR3aa: CATEQQGGATGELFF
d_gene: NA
j_gene: TRBJ2-2
v_gene: TRBV24-1
abundance: many

CDR3nt: TGTGCCAGTAGTTGGCCAGGGGCCAATCAGCCCCAGCATTTT
CDR3aa: CASSWPGANQPQHF
d_gene: NA
j_gene: TRBJ1-5
v_gene: TRBV19
abundance: NA

CDR3nt: TGTGCCAGCAGCTTAGTCTCCGGGGAACCCTACAATGAGCAGTTCTTC
CDR3aa: CASSLVSGEPYNEQFF
d_gene: NA
j_gene: TRBJ2-1
v_gene: TRBV7-2
abundance: NA

CDR3nt: TGTGCCAGCAGCCAAGATTGGGACTTATACTCTGGGGCCAACGTCCTGACTTTC
CDR3aa: CASSQDWDLYSGANVLTF
d_gene: NA
j_gene: TRBJ2-6
v_gene: TRBV4-2
abundance: NA

CDR3nt: TGTGCCAGCAGCCCAGGCGATTTCGAGCAGTACTTC
CDR3aa: CASSPGDFEQYF
d_gene: NA
j_gene: TRBJ2-7
v_gene: TRBV7-8
abundance: NA

CDR3nt: TGCGCCAGCAGCATCAGGACAGAGAACACTGAAGCTTTCTTT
CDR3aa: CASSIRTENTEAFF
d_gene: NA
j_gene: TRBJ1-1
v_gene: TRBV5-1
abundance: NA

CDR3nt: TGTGCCAGCAGCCGGACAGGGGCGCGGCAAGAGACCCAGTACTTC
CDR3aa: CASSRTGARQETQYF
d_gene: TRBD1
j_gene: TRBJ2-5
v_gene: TRBV7-2
abundance: few

CDR3nt: TGTGCCAGCAGCCGCGACCTTCTACAGGGGATGGGCTATGGCTACACCTTC
CDR3aa: CASSRDLLQGMGYGYTF
d_gene: TRBD1
j_gene: TRBJ1-2
v_gene: TRBV7-2
abundance: NA

CDR3nt: TGTGCCAGCAGCGCCCCGCAGGGGACAGAGACCCAGTACTTC
CDR3aa: CASSAPQGTETQYF
d_gene: NA
j_gene: TRBJ2-5
v_gene: TRBV5-4
abundance: NA

CDR3nt: TGTGCCAGCAGGAGACAGATCTCTGGGGCCAACGTCCTGACTTTC
CDR3aa: CASRRQISGANVLTF
d_gene: NA
j_gene: TRBJ2-6
v_gene: TRBV6-5
abundance: NA

CDR3nt: TGTGCCAGCAGCCGAATCGGTAGCGGGAGCGTCACAGATACGCAGTATTTT
CDR3aa: CASSRIGSGSVTDTQYF
d_gene: TRBD2
j_gene: TRBJ2-3
v_gene: TRBV5-6
abundance: few